One sample yielded the 14 T cell receptor beta chains listed below, sequenced in a study of blood T cell repertoires in COVID-19. The repertoire was sequenced with immunoSEQ multiplex PCR; TCRdb's copy has only in-frame clones and lacks some. Of hundreds of thousands of clones in the sample, 80% to 90% were seen once. The sequenced material came from PBMCs or T cells enriched from blood (not recorded which). Source of these receptors: a man aged 25-45 years who had recovered from COVID-19.

This clone has more than one count but fewer than ten. The chain carries TRBV2 and TRBJ1-3, with D tentatively TRBD1 (6 bases). Trimming removed 5 bases from V and 2 bases from J, with 16 bases in between. The CDR3 sequence is 16 residues long. Germline CDR1 reads SNHLY; CDR2 reads FYNNEI. For the CDR3, the DNA is TGTGCCAGCAGTCAATACAGGGATCCCCCTGGAAACACCATATATTTT. This encodes CASSQYRDPPGNTIYF.

The chain recombines TRBV7-8 with TRBJ1-5; D is ambiguous. The CDR3 runs to 17 residues. V was clipped by 4 bases and J by 4 bases, with 20 bases between them. Germline values: CDR1 SGHVS, CDR2 FQNEAQ. The CDR3 DNA follows: TGTGCCAGCAGCTCCTCTCGGGTTATCACGGGAAATCAGCCCCAGCATTTT. This encodes CASSSSRVITGNQPQHF.

CDR3 DNA: TGTGCCAGCAGTCTCTCTGGGTCAGGGAATCAGCCCCAGCATTTT. It specifies CASSLSGSGNQPQHF. This sequence joins TRBV27 and TRBJ1-5, with D perhaps matching TRBD1 (5 bases). Trimming left V 5 bases short and J 4 bases short, with 15 bases between. Germline V gives CDR1 MNHEY, CDR2 SMNVEV (reference sequence). CDR3 size: 15 residues.

The chain couples TRBV29-1 to TRBJ1-5; D might be TRBD1 (5 bases). CDR3 length equals 15 residues. V was pared by 7 bases and J by 8 bases, with 24 bases between. Germline V gene data show CDR1 as SQVTM and CDR2 as ANQGSEA. This CDR3 is CSAKTGTGVLEPQHF. The CDR3 DNA is TGCAGCGCAAAAACCGGGACTGGCGTCTTGGAGCCCCAGCATTTT.

The genes are TRBV4-1 and TRBJ1-5; D perhaps matches TRBD1 (6 bases). The length of the CDR3 is 16 residues. V dropped 2 bases and J dropped 0 bases, with 11 bases sitting between them. The germline V gene encodes CDR1 MGHRA and CDR2 YSYEKL. In nucleotides, the CDR3 is TGCGCCAGCAGCCAACCTACAGGGAATAGCAATCAGCCCCAGCATTTT. Translated, it gives CASSQPTGNSNQPQHF.

The chain couples TRBV3-1 (or the pseudogene TRBV3-2) to TRBJ2-7, with a tentative D call TRBD1 (6 bases). Trimming stripped 1 base from V and 5 bases from J, with 15 bases between. The CDR3 covers 15 residues. The V gene's germline CDR1 is LGHDT and CDR2 YNNKEL (reference sequence). CDR3 protein: CASSQGSAQGHEQYF. CDR3 bases: TGTGCCAGCAGCCAAGGTTCAGCACAGGGCCACGAGCAGTACTTC.

The chain links TRBV27 to TRBJ1-2; tentatively, D is TRBD1 (5 bases). Germline-derived CDR1 and CDR2 are MNHEY and SMNVEV (reference sequence). The germline V and J ends were trimmed by 6 bases and 8 bases, with 13 bases remaining between them. The CDR3 is made up of 12 amino acids. The CDR3 bases are TGTGCCAGCAGCCCGCTTGGGGCGGGCTACACCTTC. This gives the protein CASSPLGAGYTF.

The CDR3 spells CASSQREESRFNEQFF. CDR3 bases: TGTGCCAGCAGCCAACGGGAGGAGAGCCGGTTCAATGAGCAGTTCTTC. The rearrangement links TRBV7-9 to TRBJ2-1; 7 positions agree with TRBD2. V gave up 5 bases and J gave up 6 bases; unmatched junction bases: 13. The germline V gene has CDR1 SEHNR and CDR2 FQNEAQ (reference sequence). The CDR3 extends over 16 amino acids.

The genes are TRBV9 and TRBJ2-7, with a weak D call TRBD2 (5 bases). The CDR3 has 13 amino acids. CDR1 and CDR2 from the germline V gene are SGDLS and YYNGEE. The V end lost 3 bases, the J end lost 6 bases, and 13 bases lay between the germline ends. The CDR3, as DNA: TGTGCCAGCAGCGCCCGAGAGGGTCTCGAGCAGTACTTC. Translating it yields CASSAREGLEQYF.

The chain couples TRBV10-1 to TRBJ2-3; D might be TRBD1 (6 bases). Germline values: CDR1 WNHNN, CDR2 SYGVQD (reference sequence). V was shortened by 3 bases and J by 6 bases, with 7 bases between the two germline ends. This CDR3 comprises 12 residues. As DNA, the CDR3 is TGCGCCAGCAGTGAACAGGGTGATACGCAGTATTTT. Translation: CASSEQGDTQYF.

V is TRBV29-1 and J is TRBJ1-6; TRBD1 might be the D (6 bases). Between the trimmed V and J ends, which lost 7 bases and 5 bases, there was a span of 12 bases. This CDR3 region has 13 residues. Germline CDR1 reads SQVTM; CDR2 reads ANQGSEA. The CDR3 region is CSARTDNNSPLHF. The CDR3 nucleotides are TGCAGCGCAAGGACAGACAATAATTCACCCCTCCACTTT.

This sequence joins TRBV28 and TRBJ1-4, with TRBD1 as a possible D gene (5 bases). Germline CDR1 reads MDHEN; CDR2 reads SYDVKM. V was shortened by 6 bases and J by 2 bases, with 16 bases between the two germline ends. CDR3 length equals 16 residues. The DNA of the CDR3 is TGTGCCAGCAGAAACGGCGGGGGAACCACTAATGAAAAACTGTTTTTT. Translated, it gives CASRNGGGTTNEKLFF.

The genes are TRBV3-1 (or the pseudogene TRBV3-2) and TRBJ2-1, with unresolved D. V lost 3 bases and J lost 10, with 19 bases in between. Germline V gene lookup returns CDR1 LGHDT and CDR2 YNNKEL (reference sequence). The CDR3 totals 15 residues. The CDR3 nucleotides are TGTGCCAGCAGCCATAACTACCCGCTCTTCGTCGAGCAGTTCTTC. Translation gives CASSHNYPLFVEQFF.

The chain is built from TRBV28 and TRBJ1-2, with D possibly being TRBD1 (6 bases). V gave up 7 bases and J gave up 5 bases, with 14 bases separating them. There are 13 residues in the CDR3. CDR1 and CDR2 from the germline V gene are MDHEN and SYDVKM. For the CDR3, the DNA is TGTGCCAGCATCTCCAGGGGTTTATATGGCTACACCTTC. Translating it yields CASISRGLYGYTF.